This T cell receptor beta chain derives from a study of cytomegalovirus exposure and HLA in healthy donors. Everyone who donated was a healthy bone marrow donor. V gave up 4 bases and J gave up 5 bases, with 9 bases separating them. The CDR3 is 13 residues long. From germline, CDR1 is SGHTA and CDR2 FQGTGA. The PCR was carried out with 60 Vbeta primers and 13 Jbeta primers. The method was immunoSEQ multiplex PCR; TCRdb's version includes in-frame clones alone and lacks a portion of them. The sample holds 200,000 to 250,000 clones, approximately 83% seen once. Worth noting for this clone: What it binds is not known.

Study-wide findings and caveats: Relative to equally common others, HLA-associated TCR beta chains showed greater clonal expansion in a later analysis.

Sequencing was carried out using PBMCs. The source of this sequence is a girl aged 10 to 17 in good health and CMV-seronegative. The V gene is TRBV7-3, the J gene TRBJ2-1; D remains ambiguous. CDR3 sequence: CASSSASDNEQFF. CDR3 coding DNA: TGTGCCAGCAGCTCCGCCAGTGACAATGAGCAGTTCTTC.